This entry lists 2 T cell receptor beta chains sequenced from one sample in a study of cytotoxic CD8 clonotypes in ibrutinib-treated CLL. Clones were sequenced by immunoSEQ multiplex PCR, and TCRdb holds only the in-frame ones, with some missing. The table records about 200,000 clones, roughly three quarters of them present only once. The sample in question was PBMCs, obtained after 12 months of ibrutinib treatment. These TCRs come from a human donor with chronic lymphocytic leukemia.

The chain joins TRBV2 to TRBJ2-7; TRBD1 is a possible D gene (6 bases). Germline lookup yields CDR1 SNHLY and CDR2 FYNNEI. Trimming left V 5 bases short and J 4 bases short, with 15 bases between. The CDR3 has 14 residues. The CDR3 reads CASSSRQDQYEQYF. CDR3 sequence (DNA): TGTGCCAGCAGTTCCCGACAGGATCAATACGAGCAGTACTTC.

This CDR3 is CASHGGETEAFF. The DNA of the CDR3 is TGTGCCAGCCATGGGGGAGAGACTGAAGCTTTCTTT. The rearrangement joins TRBV2 to TRBJ1-1; the D gene is possibly TRBD1 (5 bases). Between the trimmed V and J ends, which lost 8 bases and 5 bases, there was a span of 12 bases. This CDR3 contains 12 residues. Per germline, CDR1 SNHLY and CDR2 FYNNEI. The variable domain in full, with the rest retrieved from reference TRBV2 and TRBJ1-1, is EPEVTQTPSHQVTQMGQEVILRCVPISNHLYFYWYRQILGQKVEFLVSFYNNEISEKSEIFDDQFSVERPDGSNFTLKIRSTKLEDSAMYFCASHGGETEAFFGQGTRLTVV.